The 24 T cell receptor beta chains below were found in one sample sequenced in a study of T-cell memory formation after mild COVID-19. TCRdb itself ran the 5' RACE reads through MiXCR, one entry per CDR3 protein. The sample contains some 320,000 distinct CDR3 sequences, 14% of which appear only once. Sequencing was carried out using PBMCs or a T cell subset sorted from them (not recorded which). These receptors all come from a man younger than 35 who had mild COVID-19 (a few samples of this study predate the infection). Cell type and time point are not known.

The V call is TRBV5-1, the J call TRBJ1-2; 8 nucleotides line up with TRBD1. CDR1 and CDR2 from the germline V gene are SGHRS and YFSETQ. This CDR3 region has 14 residues. The V segment lost 0 bases and the J segment 5 bases; nucleotides outside the gene matches: 3. The DNA for the CDR3 is TGCGCCAGCAGCTTGGTGGACAGGGTATATGGCTACACCTTC. Translation gives CASSLVDRVYGYTF. Variable domain in full (rest from reference TRBV5-1 and TRBJ1-2): KAGVTQTPRYLIKTRGQQVTLSCSPISGHRSVSWYQQTPGQGLQFLFEYFSETQRNKGNFPGRFSGRQFSNSRSEMNVSTLELGDSALYLCASSLVDRVYGYTFGSGTRLTVV.

As DNA, the CDR3 is TGTGCCAGCAACCCCCGAGACAGGGACTACGAGCAGTACTTC. Its protein product is CASNPRDRDYEQYF. The chain is built from TRBV7-9 and TRBJ2-7, with 7 bases fitting TRBD1. Germline V gene lookup returns CDR1 SEHNR and CDR2 FQNEAQ (reference sequence). V dropped 7 bases and J dropped 3; count of bases not matched to a gene: 9. This CDR3 spans 14 amino acids.

This chain uses TRBV6-1 with TRBJ1-5, with TRBD1 matching over 7 bases. J lost 0 bases, V lost 8 bases, and 7 bases had no gene match. The CDR3 is 15 amino acids. Germline-derived CDR1 and CDR2 are MNHNS and SASEGT. The CDR3 sequence: CASRRQGISNQPQHF. The CDR3 bases are TGTGCCAGCCGTCGACAGGGTATTAGCAATCAGCCCCAGCATTTT.

In this sample, this clonotype turned up a few times. The V and J genes are TRBV4-3 and TRBJ1-6; 8 bases line up with TRBD1. The junction had 6 bases not matched to a gene; V was cut back by 1 base and J by 7 bases. In germline, CDR1 is LGHNA, CDR2 YSLEER. This CDR3 is 16 amino acids long. CDR3 coding DNA: TGCGCCAGCAGCCAAGCACATCAGGGGGCGAATTCACCCCTCCACTTT. This codes for CASSQAHQGANSPLHF.

Only a few counts were recorded for this clonotype. The chain is built from TRBV10-3 and TRBJ2-5; 10 bases are shared with TRBD1. Germline loops: CDR1 ENHRY, CDR2 SYGVKD. This CDR3 is 15 amino acids long. J gave up 4 bases and V 6 bases, and 8 bases lay outside the gene matches. The CDR3 reads CAIRDPGQGLETQYF. In DNA form, the CDR3 reads TGTGCCATCAGAGACCCGGGACAGGGGCTAGAGACCCAGTACTTC.

This clonotype has a handful of counts. The genes are TRBV12-3 or TRBV12-4 and TRBJ2-7; D might be TRBD1 (6 bases). The CDR3 extends over 12 amino acids. V lost 8 bases and J lost 2, with 10 bases in between. CDR3 in amino acids: CASGGVAYEQYF. CDR3 bases: TGTGCCAGCGGGGGCGTCGCCTACGAGCAGTACTTC.

In this sample, this clonotype turned up a few times. CDR3 coding DNA: TGTGCCAGCAGCGACCGGGGACAGCCAAACGAGCAGTACTTC. This encodes CASSDRGQPNEQYF. The J gene is TRBJ2-7, the V gene TRBV11-3; TRBD1 matches at 7 bases. Germline lookup yields CDR1 SGHNT and CDR2 YENEEA. This CDR3 region has 14 residues. With 5 bases clipped from V and 5 bases from J, the junction kept 9 bases outside the gene matches. Using reference TRBV11-3 and TRBJ2-7 for the parts outside the CDR3, the full variable domain is EAGVVQSPRYKIIEKKQPVAFWCNPISGHNTLYWYLQNLGQGPELLIRYENEEAVDDSQLPKDRFSAERLKGVDSTLKIQPAELGDSAVYLCASSDRGQPNEQYFGPGTRLTVT.

This clonotype was seen many times. This chain connects TRBV9 to TRBJ2-3; a weak D match, TRBD2 (7 bases). Germline V gene lookup returns CDR1 SGDLS and CDR2 YYNGEE. The CDR3 consists of 15 residues. Trimming pared 4 bases from V and 0 bases from J, leaving 12 bases between. The DNA for the CDR3 is TGTGCCAGCAGCTCCGGGGGGCCGAGCACAGATACGCAGTATTTT. This gives the protein CASSSGGPSTDTQYF.

V usage is TRBV28 and J usage is TRBJ2-1; unclear D gene. CDR1 MDHEN and CDR2 SYDVKM come from the germline V gene. V lost 7 bases, J lost 6 bases, and 13 bases lay in between. This CDR3 is built from 13 residues. The CDR3 is CASKQVIGNEQFF. In DNA, the CDR3 is TGTGCCAGCAAGCAGGTTATAGGCAATGAGCAGTTCTTC.

J is TRBJ2-5 and V is TRBV12-3 or TRBV12-4; 10 bases line up with TRBD2. The CDR3 consists of 13 residues. J was trimmed by 5 bases and V by 5 bases; bases with no gene match: 2. CDR3 DNA: TGTGCCAGCAGTGGTAGCGGGGGGGAGACCCAGTACTTC. It specifies CASSGSGGETQYF.

This clonotype was detected a few times. This chain links TRBV11-3 with TRBJ2-1; 8 nucleotides align to TRBD1. V dropped 5 bases and J dropped 3; count of bases not matched to a gene: 9. Germline CDR1 and CDR2: SGHNT and YENEEA. The length of the CDR3 is 16 residues. Written as DNA, the CDR3 is TGTGCCAGCAGCCCAAGACAGGGGAGCAACTACAATGAGCAGTTCTTC. The encoded protein is CASSPRQGSNYNEQFF.

This clonotype was observed a few times. The chain couples TRBV10-2 to TRBJ2-7; possibly TRBD1 for D (5 bases). With 7 bases removed from V and 6 bases from J, the gap between germline ends came to 10 bases. Germline CDR1 WSHSY, CDR2 SAAADI. The CDR3 length is 11 residues. This CDR3 reads CASKGYSEQYF. The CDR3 nucleotides read TGCGCCAGCAAGGGGTATAGCGAGCAGTACTTC.

This clonotype occurred a few times. The CDR3 spells CSARGLARAGELFF. The CDR3 DNA sequence: TGCAGTGCTAGAGGCCTAGCGCGAGCCGGGGAGCTGTTTTTT. The chain uses TRBV20-1 and TRBJ2-2; tentatively, D is TRBD2 (6 bases). V lost 1 base to trimming and J lost 6 bases, with 12 bases between them. The CDR3 has 14 amino acids. Germline V gene lookup returns CDR1 DFQATT and CDR2 SNEGSKA (reference sequence).

The CDR3 reads CASSHPPRGDGYTF. CDR3 nucleotide sequence: TGCGCCAGCAGCCACCCACCGAGGGGAGATGGCTACACCTTC. The genes are TRBV4-1 and TRBJ1-2, with D perhaps TRBD1 (5 bases). Per the germline V gene, CDR1 is MGHRA and CDR2 is YSYEKL. Between the trimmed V and J ends, which lost 3 bases and 6 bases, there was a span of 14 bases. The CDR3 runs 14 residues.

There are many counts of this clonotype. The V call is TRBV6-2 or TRBV6-3, the J call TRBJ2-5; D assignment may be TRBD1 or TRBD2 (5 bases each). Trimming removed 6 bases at V and 5 bases at J, with 19 bases between. The CDR3 spans 15 residues. Germline values: CDR1 MNHEY, CDR2 SVGEGT. CDR3 nucleotide sequence: TGTGCCAGCAGCAAGAGGGATTTCTGGGGGGAGACCCAGTACTTC. It codes for CASSKRDFWGETQYF.

V usage is TRBV20-1 and J usage is TRBJ2-7, with 7 bases lining up with TRBD1. The CDR3 spans 13 residues. V shed 4 bases, J shed 3 bases, and the junction held 6 bases outside the gene matches. Per germline, CDR1 DFQATT and CDR2 SNEGSKA (reference sequence). As DNA, the CDR3 is TGCAGTGCTACTGGGGACAGTTTCTACGAGCAGTACTTC. It codes for CSATGDSFYEQYF.

This clonotype has just a few counts. DNA of the CDR3: TGCGCCAGCAAAGGGAATTTAGCCAAAAACATTCAGTACTTC. It translates to CASKGNLAKNIQYF. The J gene is TRBJ2-4, the V gene TRBV5-1; D uncertain. V was shortened by 6 bases and J by 0 bases, with 10 bases between the two germline ends. Germline loops: CDR1 SGHRS, CDR2 YFSETQ. This CDR3 has 14 amino acids. The full variable domain, its missing parts supplied by reference TRBV5-1 and TRBJ2-4, is KAGVTQTPRYLIKTRGQQVTLSCSPISGHRSVSWYQQTPGQGLQFLFEYFSETQRNKGNFPGRFSGRQFSNSRSEMNVSTLELGDSALYLCASKGNLAKNIQYFGAGTRLSVL.

The rearrangement links TRBV27 to TRBJ2-7; 9 bases align to TRBD1. The germline gives CDR1 MNHEY, CDR2 SMNVEV (reference sequence). CDR3 length: 12 amino acids. V gave up 10 bases and J gave up 5 bases; unmatched junction bases: 6. In nucleotides, the CDR3 is TGTGCCACGCGACAGGGGGGAAACGAGCAGTACTTC. The encoded protein is CATRQGGNEQYF.

The CDR3, as DNA: TGTGCCAGCAGCTTCCCCTTCTCGACTGAAAAACTGTTTTTT. It encodes CASSFPFSTEKLFF. The chain has TRBV7-9 and TRBJ1-4; D uncertain. The V gene lost 3 bases and the J gene lost 7 bases, with 12 bases spanning the gap. The germline CDR1 and CDR2 sequences are SEHNR and FQNEAQ (reference sequence). CDR3 size: 14 residues.

Only a few counts were recorded for this clonotype. The V and J genes are TRBV19 and TRBJ2-5; the D gene could be TRBD1 or TRBD2 (5 bases each). V lost 5 bases to trimming and J lost 5 bases, with 24 bases between them. CDR3 length equals 17 residues. Germline CDR1 LNHDA, CDR2 SQIVND (reference sequence). The CDR3, as DNA: TGTGCCAGTAGTCCAAACCCGATCGGGACCAAGCGGGAGACCCAGTACTTC. This encodes CASSPNPIGTKRETQYF.

This clonotype was observed a few times. The rearrangement uses TRBV6-5 and TRBJ1-2, with 9 positions matching TRBD1. The V segment lost 0 bases and the J segment 7 bases; nucleotides outside the gene matches: 6. The CDR3 runs to 15 residues. The germline CDR1 and CDR2 sequences are MNHEY and SVGAGI. The CDR3 DNA is TGTGCCAGCAGTTACTCCGGGACAGGGAGCGGTGGCTACACCTTC. Its translation: CASSYSGTGSGGYTF.

A few counts support this clonotype. V and J are TRBV5-1 and TRBJ2-5; 10 bases are a match to TRBD2. Germline assignment: CDR1 SGHRS and CDR2 YFSETQ. Trimming at V came to 0 bases and at J to 5 bases, leaving 4 bases not matched to a gene. This CDR3 comprises 15 residues. CDR3 in amino acids: CASSLDPAGGETQYF. The CDR3 DNA is TGCGCCAGCAGCTTGGACCCAGCGGGGGGGGAGACCCAGTACTTC.

In this sample, this clonotype turned up a few times. V is TRBV6-6 and J is TRBJ2-2, with D maybe TRBD1 (6 bases). The ends were cut back, 6 bases at V and 4 bases at J, with 18 bases in the middle. The CDR3 totals 16 residues. Germline assignment: CDR1 MNHNY and CDR2 SVGAGI (reference sequence). This CDR3 reads CASRTARTAATGELFF. CDR3 DNA: TGTGCCAGCAGGACCGCCCGGACAGCCGCCACCGGGGAGCTGTTTTTT.

V is TRBV11-1 and J is TRBJ2-4; D perhaps matches TRBD1 (6 bases). CDR1 SGHAT and CDR2 FQDESV come from the germline V gene (reference sequence). There are 15 residues in the CDR3. Trimming stripped 2 bases from V and 0 bases from J, with 8 bases between. CDR3 bases: TGTGCCAGCAGCTTACAGGGGACAGCCAAAAACATTCAGTACTTC. Amino acids: CASSLQGTAKNIQYF.